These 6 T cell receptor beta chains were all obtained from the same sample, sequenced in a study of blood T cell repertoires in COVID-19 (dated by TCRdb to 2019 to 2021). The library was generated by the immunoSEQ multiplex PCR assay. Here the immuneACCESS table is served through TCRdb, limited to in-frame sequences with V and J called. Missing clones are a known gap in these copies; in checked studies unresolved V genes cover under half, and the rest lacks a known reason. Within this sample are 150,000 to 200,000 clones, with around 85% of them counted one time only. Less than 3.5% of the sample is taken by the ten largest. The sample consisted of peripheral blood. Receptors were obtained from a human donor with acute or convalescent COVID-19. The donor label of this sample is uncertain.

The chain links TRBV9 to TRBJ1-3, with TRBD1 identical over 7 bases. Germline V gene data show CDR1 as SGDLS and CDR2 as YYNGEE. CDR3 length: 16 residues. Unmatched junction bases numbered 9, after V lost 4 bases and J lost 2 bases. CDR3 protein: CASSPPQGEPGNTIYF. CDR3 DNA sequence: TGTGCCAGCAGCCCTCCCCAGGGGGAACCTGGAAACACCATATATTTT.

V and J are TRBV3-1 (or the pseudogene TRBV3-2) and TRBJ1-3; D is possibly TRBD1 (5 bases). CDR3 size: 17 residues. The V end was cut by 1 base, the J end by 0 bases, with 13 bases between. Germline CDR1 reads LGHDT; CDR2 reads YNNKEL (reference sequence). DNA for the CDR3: TGTGCCAGCAGCCAAGGATCTGTGGGGGGCTCTGGAAACACCATATATTTT. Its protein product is CASSQGSVGGSGNTIYF.

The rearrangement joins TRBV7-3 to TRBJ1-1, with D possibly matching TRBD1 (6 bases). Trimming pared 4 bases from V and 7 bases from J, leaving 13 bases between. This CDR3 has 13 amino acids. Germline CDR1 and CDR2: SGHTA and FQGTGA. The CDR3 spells CASSSGTRREAFF. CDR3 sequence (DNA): TGTGCCAGCAGCTCAGGGACACGGCGTGAAGCTTTCTTT.

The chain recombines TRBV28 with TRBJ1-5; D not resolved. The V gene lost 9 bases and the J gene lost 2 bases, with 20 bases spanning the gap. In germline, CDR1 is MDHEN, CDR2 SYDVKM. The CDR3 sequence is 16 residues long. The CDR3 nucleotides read TGTGCCAGTACCTTCGTTCGGTCAGCGGGCAATCAGCCCCAGCATTTT. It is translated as CASTFVRSAGNQPQHF.

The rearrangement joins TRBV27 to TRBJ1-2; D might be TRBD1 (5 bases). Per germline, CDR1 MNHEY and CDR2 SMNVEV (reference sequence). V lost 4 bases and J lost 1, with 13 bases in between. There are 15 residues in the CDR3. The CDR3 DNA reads TGTGCCAGCAGTTCAGCGACAGCTCTTAACTATGGCTACACCTTC. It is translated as CASSSATALNYGYTF.

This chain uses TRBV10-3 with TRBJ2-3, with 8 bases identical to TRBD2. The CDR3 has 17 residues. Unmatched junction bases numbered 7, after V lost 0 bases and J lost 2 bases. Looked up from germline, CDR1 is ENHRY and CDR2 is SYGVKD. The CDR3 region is CAISESAGRGVTDTQYF. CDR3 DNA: TGTGCCATCAGTGAGTCGGCGGGGCGGGGGGTCACAGATACGCAGTATTTT.